A selection of T cell receptor beta chains follows, all from one sample in a study of blood T cell repertoires in COVID-19. Using immunoSEQ multiplex PCR, the repertoire was profiled, and TCRdb retains in-frame clones only, with some absent. The sample lists fewer than 150,000 clones, approximately 87% seen once, with around 3.6% in the top ten. Material: peripheral blood. All receptors derive from a woman aged 60-70 years with acute or convalescent COVID-19. CDR3s include the opening cysteine and the closing phenylalanine or tryptophan. Each record gives: V gene, clone size, J gene, D gene, CDR3 DNA, CDR3 protein. A D gene is named only where the DNA matches it firmly. Clone sizes are given selectively: once, few, many, or a class where the clone is expanded.

>TRBV5-1|-|TRBJ2-7|TRBD1
TGCGCCAGCAGCCCGGGACAGTTCTACGAGCAGTACTTC
CASSPGQFYEQYF
>TRBV9|-|TRBJ2-2|TRBD2
TGTGCCAGCAGCGTAGCGAGTAGCGGGAGGATTAGGACCGGGGAGCTGTTTTTT
CASSVASSGRIRTGELFF
>TRBV2|-|TRBJ2-5|TRBD2
TGTGCCAGCAGTCTTACGACTAGCGTCAGAGAGACCCAGTACTTC
CASSLTTSVRETQYF
>TRBV3-1/TRBV3-2|-|TRBJ1-2|TRBD1
TGTGCCAGCAGCCATGCAGGGGGTCTGAACTCCTATGGCTACACCTTC
CASSHAGGLNSYGYTF
>TRBV18|-|TRBJ1-1|-
TGTGCCACCTTAACACGGGGGGGGAACACTGAAGCTTTCTTT
CATLTRGGNTEAFF
>TRBV28|-|TRBJ2-7|TRBD2
TGTGCCAGCAGCGGACTAGCGGGAGGTTACGAGCAGTACTTC
CASSGLAGGYEQYF
>TRBV10-1|-|TRBJ2-1|TRBD2
TGCGCCAGCAGTGAGCCGGGACTAGCGGGAGAGAGTGAGCAGTTCTTC
CASSEPGLAGESEQFF
>TRBV5-4|-|TRBJ2-3|-
TGTGCCAGCAGTTCGAGCGGGCGGGTGGATACGCAGTATTTT
CASSSSGRVDTQYF
>TRBV6-5|-|TRBJ2-1|TRBD1
TGTGCCAGCAGAACCGGGACAGGGGACCTTAATGAGCAGTTCTTC
CASRTGTGDLNEQFF
>TRBV5-1|-|TRBJ2-1|TRBD2
TGCGCCAGCAGCTTTGATGGACTAGCGGGGAGGGCAGATGAGTTCTTC
CASSFDGLAGRADEFF
>TRBV6-1|-|TRBJ1-6|TRBD1
TGTGCCAGCAGTGAACGACCGGGACAGGGTGATTCACCCCTCCACTTT
CASSERPGQGDSPLHF
>TRBV7-6|-|TRBJ2-7|-
TGTGCCAGCAGCTTGGGAGTACGGGCCGAGCAGTACTTC
CASSLGVRAEQYF
>TRBV29-1|-|TRBJ1-5|-
TGCAGCGTTGGTGGCGGGGGCAATCAGCCCCAGCATTTT
CSVGGGGNQPQHF
>TRBV27|-|TRBJ1-1|TRBD1
TGTGCCAGCAGTCACAGGGGAGTCGGCACTGAAGCTTTCTTT
CASSHRGVGTEAFF
>TRBV10-3|-|TRBJ1-4|-
TGTGCCATCAGTCAGGGTTTTAATGAAAAACTGTTTTTT
CAISQGFNEKLFF
>TRBV4-1|few|TRBJ1-4|-
TGCGCCAGCAGCCAAGACCCCAGGGTTAATGAAAAACTGTTTTTT
CASSQDPRVNEKLFF
>TRBV19|-|TRBJ2-1|TRBD2
TGTGCCAGTAGTATGGGACAGGGGACTAGCGGGAGTTACAATGAGCAGTTCTTC
CASSMGQGTSGSYNEQFF
>TRBV11-3|-|TRBJ1-1|TRBD1
TGTGCCAGCAGTTTGGACAGGGCCACTGAAGCTTTCTTT
CASSLDRATEAFF
>TRBV6-1|-|TRBJ2-7|-
TGTGCCAGCAGTGAAGTAGCAGACGAGCAGTACTTC
CASSEVADEQYF
>TRBV19|-|TRBJ1-2|TRBD1
TGTGCCAGTAGTCACGGGACAGGGGACCTCTATGGCTACACCTTC
CASSHGTGDLYGYTF
>TRBV5-8|-|TRBJ1-4|TRBD1
TGTGCCAGCAGCTTGGTGACAGGGGTCGAAAAACTGTTTTTT
CASSLVTGVEKLFF